These 14 T cell receptor beta chains came from one sample sequenced in a study of cytomegalovirus exposure and HLA in healthy donors. 13 Jbeta primers and 60 Vbeta primers were used for the PCR. Sequencing was performed with immunoSEQ multiplex PCR; in TCRdb, only in-frame clones are kept and a portion is missing. The sample's table shows under 150,000 clones. Input material: PBMCs. These receptors were collected from a woman aged 40 to 49 in good health and CMV-seronegative.

The rearrangement uses TRBV28 and TRBJ1-2; 8 bases fit TRBD1. In germline, CDR1 is MDHEN, CDR2 SYDVKM. The CDR3 runs 14 residues. The J segment lost 4 bases and the V segment lost 2 bases, leaving 3 bases of the junction unmatched. The CDR3 loop is CASSLIRGLYGYTF. The DNA of the CDR3 is TGTGCCAGCAGTTTAATCAGGGGGCTCTATGGCTACACCTTC.

J is TRBJ1-3 and V is TRBV5-1; D remains unclear. The CDR3 totals 14 residues. The germline V and J ends were trimmed by 0 bases and 0 bases, with 4 bases remaining between them. CDR1 and CDR2 (germline): SGHRS, YFSETQ. CDR3 DNA sequence: TGCGCCAGCAGCTTGGAGAGCTCTGGAAACACCATATATTTT. It codes for CASSLESSGNTIYF.

The V gene is TRBV28, the J gene TRBJ1-5, with D tentatively TRBD1 (6 bases). The CDR3 consists of 14 residues. Germline-derived CDR1 and CDR2 are MDHEN and SYDVKM. V lost 5 bases and J 5 bases, leaving 13 bases between the germline ends. The CDR3: CASSPRDTHQPQHF. The CDR3 DNA reads TGTGCCAGCAGTCCCCGGGACACTCATCAGCCCCAGCATTTT.

The genes are TRBV7-2 and TRBJ2-3, with D maybe TRBD2 (6 bases). CDR1 and CDR2 (germline): SGHTA, FQGNSA. The CDR3 sequence is 14 residues long. Trimming stripped 3 bases from V and 1 base from J, with 8 bases between. CDR3 in DNA: TGTGCCAGCAGCTTTGCGGGGCGCACAGATACGCAGTATTTT. This sequence encodes CASSFAGRTDTQYF.

The rearrangement uses TRBV6-5 and TRBJ2-1, with 8 bases aligning to TRBD2. This CDR3 has 14 amino acids. Germline lookup yields CDR1 MNHEY and CDR2 SVGAGI. The V gene end was trimmed by 4 bases and the J gene end by 9 bases; junction bases not matched to a gene: 8. As DNA, the CDR3 is TGTGCCAGCAGTTTAGGACTAGCTGGAATTGAGCAGTTCTTC. This encodes CASSLGLAGIEQFF.

V is TRBV5-1 and J is TRBJ1-1; maybe TRBD1 (5 bases). Trimming removed 4 bases from V and 2 bases from J, with 15 bases in between. Germline loops: CDR1 SGHRS, CDR2 YFSETQ. This CDR3 has 15 residues. The CDR3 is CASSLVAGSNTEAFF. In nucleotides, the CDR3 is TGCGCCAGCAGCCTAGTTGCAGGGTCAAACACTGAAGCTTTCTTT.

The V call is TRBV29-1, the J call TRBJ2-3; 16 nucleotides align to TRBD2. The junction had 7 bases not matched to a gene; V was cut back by 7 bases and J by 6 bases. Looked up from germline, CDR1 is SQVTM and CDR2 is ANQGSEA. The CDR3 extends over 15 amino acids. As DNA, the CDR3 is TGCAGCGCAGGGACTAGCGGGGGGGCACGTGATACGCAGTATTTT. Encoded protein: CSAGTSGGARDTQYF.

The rearrangement links TRBV28 to TRBJ2-5; D might be TRBD2 (5 bases). Germline assignment: CDR1 MDHEN and CDR2 SYDVKM. Trimming removed 6 bases from V and 5 bases from J, with 28 bases in between. The CDR3 contains 18 residues. The CDR3 region has the DNA TGTGCCAGCAGCTCGAGGGCCGGAGAACAGCCACACGTGGAGACCCAGTACTTC. Translated, it gives CASSSRAGEQPHVETQYF.

This rearrangement joins TRBV7-3 to TRBJ2-1; TRBD2 agrees at 9 bases. CDR3 length: 16 amino acids. Germline CDR1 and CDR2: SGHTA and FQGTGA. Trimming removed 2 bases from V and 4 bases from J; junction bases left unmatched: 6. Written as DNA, the CDR3 is TGTGCCAGCAGCTTATATATTAGCGGGGGTTACAATGAGCAGTTCTTC. As protein: CASSLYISGGYNEQFF.

This chain connects TRBV28 to TRBJ1-2; D is undetermined. There are 13 residues in the CDR3. Germline assignment: CDR1 MDHEN and CDR2 SYDVKM. With 5 bases removed from V and 2 bases from J, the gap between germline ends came to 9 bases. DNA of the CDR3: TGTGCCAGCAGTAATTGGGCCAACTATGGCTACACCTTC. Its translation: CASSNWANYGYTF.

The rearrangement uses TRBV7-2 and TRBJ2-1; 7 nucleotides align to TRBD2. This CDR3 has 16 residues. Germline CDR1 is SGHTA and CDR2 is FQGNSA. V was pared by 0 bases and J by 4 bases, with 6 bases of the junction left unmatched. The CDR3 region is CASSLAALAEYNEQFF. DNA for the CDR3: TGTGCCAGCAGCTTAGCTGCGCTAGCGGAGTACAATGAGCAGTTCTTC. Full variable domain (outside the CDR3, taken from reference TRBV7-2 and TRBJ2-1): GAGVSQSPSNKVTEKGKDVELRCDPISGHTALYWYRQSLGQGLEFLIYFQGNSAPDKSGLPSDRFSAERTGGSVSTLTIQRTQQEDSAVYLCASSLAALAEYNEQFFGPGTRLTVL.

The chain joins TRBV5-1 to TRBJ2-5, with 12 positions matching TRBD2. Germline-derived CDR1 and CDR2 are SGHRS and YFSETQ. The V and J ends lost 1 base and 6 bases, in that order; junction bases with no gene match: 7. The CDR3 totals 16 residues. The CDR3 DNA follows: TGCGCCAGCAGCTTGACGACTAGCGGGGGCTTGAAGACCCAGTACTTC. This translates into CASSLTTSGGLKTQYF.

CDR3 protein: CASSPSLGTGGNYGYTF. CDR3 bases: TGTGCCAGCAGTCCTTCATTAGGGACAGGCGGGAACTATGGCTACACCTTC. V usage is TRBV28 and J usage is TRBJ1-2, with 8 bases that match TRBD1. The CDR3 is 17 amino acids. The ends lost 5 bases at V and 2 bases at J; junction bases unmatched: 13. Germline loops: CDR1 MDHEN, CDR2 SYDVKM.

The chain links TRBV7-2 to TRBJ1-2; the D gene is possibly TRBD1 (6 bases). This CDR3 contains 15 residues. Germline CDR1 reads SGHTA; CDR2 reads FQGNSA. Trimming stripped 1 base from V and 4 bases from J, with 13 bases between. Here the CDR3 DNA reads TGTGCCAGCAGCTTAGTGGTCACAGGGATCTATGGCTACACCTTC. This gives the protein CASSLVVTGIYGYTF. The variable domain in full, completed from reference TRBV7-2 and TRBJ1-2, reads GAGVSQSPSNKVTEKGKDVELRCDPISGHTALYWYRQSLGQGLEFLIYFQGNSAPDKSGLPSDRFSAERTGGSVSTLTIQRTQQEDSAVYLCASSLVVTGIYGYTFGSGTRLTVV.